Listed below are T cell receptor beta chains from one sample, sequenced in a study of blood T cells in healthy people across ages. One entry per CDR3 protein, called by TCRdb with MiXCR from the 5' RACE reads. The table includes roughly 2 million distinct CDR3 sequences, around 48% detected once. Sample: blood. These receptors all stem from a woman aged 40 to 49 in good health. CDR3s include the opening cysteine and the closing phenylalanine or tryptophan. Each record gives: D gene, J gene, clone size, V gene, CDR3 protein, CDR3 DNA. D genes are given only for firm matches. Only some rows state a clone size, as once, few, many or a class for expanded clones.

D: -
J: TRBJ1-2
size: -
V: TRBV9
CDR3: CASSVGDIVNGYTF
DNA: TGTGCCAGCAGCGTAGGGGACATAGTCAATGGCTACACCTTC

D: TRBD2
J: TRBJ2-1
size: -
V: TRBV7-9
CDR3: CATWTSGFNNEQFF
DNA: TGTGCCACCTGGACTAGCGGGTTCAACAATGAGCAGTTCTTC

D: -
J: TRBJ2-7
size: -
V: TRBV6-2/TRBV6-3
CDR3: CASLQGCEQYF
DNA: TGTGCCAGTCTTCAGGGATGCGAGCAGTACTTC

D: -
J: TRBJ2-7
size: -
V: TRBV4-3
CDR3: CASSQEAHGEQYF
DNA: TGCGCCAGCAGCCAAGAGGCCCACGGAGAGCAGTACTTC

D: TRBD2
J: TRBJ2-3
size: few
V: TRBV20-1
CDR3: CGGLAGRTDTQYF
DNA: TGCGGGGGACTAGCGGGACGCACAGATACGCAGTATTTT

D: TRBD1
J: TRBJ1-4
size: -
V: TRBV20-1
CDR3: CSAPRQGRATNEKLFF
DNA: TGCAGTGCCCCACGACAGGGGAGGGCAACTAATGAAAAACTGTTTTTT

D: -
J: TRBJ2-7
size: many
V: TRBV5-1
CDR3: CASSAGGSQVYEQYF
DNA: TGCGCCAGCAGCGCCGGTGGTTCTCAAGTCTACGAGCAGTACTTC

D: TRBD2
J: TRBJ2-5
size: -
V: TRBV28
CDR3: CASSILAGGGKTQYF
DNA: TGTGCCAGCAGTATCCTAGCGGGGGGCGGGAAGACCCAGTACTTC

D: TRBD1
J: TRBJ2-5
size: once
V: TRBV5-1
CDR3: CASSIRGQGVDEQYF
DNA: TGCGCCAGCAGCATACGGGGACAGGGGGTTGATGAGCAGTACTTC

D: -
J: TRBJ1-4
size: -
V: TRBV27
CDR3: CASSLKAGKPGSGKLFF
DNA: TGTGCCAGCAGTTTAAAGGCTGGCAAGCCCGGATCGGGAAAACTGTTTTTT

D: -
J: TRBJ2-5
size: once
V: TRBV10-3
CDR3: CAISEPPAGEQYF
DNA: TGTGCCATCAGTGAGCCGCCGGCAGGAGAGCAGTACTTC

D: -
J: TRBJ2-3
size: many
V: TRBV12-3/TRBV12-4
CDR3: CASSLGGGAADTQYF
DNA: TGTGCCAGCAGTTTAGGAGGGGGGGCGGCAGATACGCAGTATTTT

D: -
J: TRBJ2-4
size: -
V: TRBV28
CDR3: CASSDPAAKNIQYF
DNA: TGTGCCAGCAGTGATCCTGCGGCCAAAAACATTCAGTACTTC

D: -
J: TRBJ2-7
size: once
V: TRBV28
CDR3: CASSPDPPWAYEQYF
DNA: TGTGCCAGCAGTCCGGACCCCCCGTGGGCCTACGAGCAGTACTTC

D: -
J: TRBJ1-2
size: few
V: TRBV3-1
CDR3: CASSQGNLGNGYTF
DNA: TGTGCCAGCAGCCAAGGAAATTTAGGGAATGGCTACACCTTC

D: TRBD1
J: TRBJ2-7
size: -
V: TRBV28
CDR3: CASSLTPLLGTGADEQYF
DNA: TGTGCCAGCAGTTTAACACCACTCCTCGGGACAGGGGCGGACGAGCAGTACTTC

D: -
J: TRBJ1-5
size: -
V: TRBV7-8
CDR3: CASSIRQGVGVQPQHF
DNA: TGTGCCAGCAGCATCCGCCAGGGTGTTGGGGTTCAGCCCCAGCATTTT

D: -
J: TRBJ2-7
size: -
V: TRBV7-9
CDR3: CASSDPVVGLHEQYF
DNA: TGTGCCAGCAGCGATCCCGTCGTTGGTCTCCACGAGCAGTACTTC

D: TRBD1
J: TRBJ2-3
size: -
V: TRBV5-1
CDR3: CASSQITGVGTDTQYF
DNA: TGCGCCAGCAGCCAGATTACAGGGGTGGGCACAGATACGCAGTATTTT

D: -
J: TRBJ2-4
size: -
V: TRBV7-2
CDR3: CASSLRGGLAKNIQYF
DNA: TGTGCCAGCAGCTTAAGGGGTGGGTTAGCCAAAAACATTCAGTACTTC

D: TRBD1
J: TRBJ2-7
size: few
V: TRBV9
CDR3: CASSVAGGGYHEQYF
DNA: TGTGCCAGCAGCGTAGCAGGGGGCGGCTATCACGAGCAGTACTTC

D: TRBD1
J: TRBJ2-6
size: once
V: TRBV7-3
CDR3: CASSLQGQVLSGANVLTF
DNA: TGTGCCAGCAGCTTACAGGGACAGGTCCTCTCTGGGGCCAACGTCCTGACTTTC

D: -
J: TRBJ1-2
size: -
V: TRBV5-1
CDR3: CASSLEGRLDGYTF
DNA: TGCGCCAGCAGCTTGGAGGGCAGGCTGGATGGCTACACCTTC

D: -
J: TRBJ2-4
size: -
V: TRBV28
CDR3: CASSSRVSAKRGNIQYF
DNA: TGTGCCAGCAGTTCTCGGGTCTCGGCCAAACGGGGAAACATTCAGTACTTC

D: -
J: TRBJ2-1
size: once
V: TRBV6-5
CDR3: CASSYSWGSSSYNEQFF
DNA: TGTGCCAGCAGTTACTCATGGGGGTCGAGCTCCTACAATGAGCAGTTCTTC

D: -
J: TRBJ2-7
size: few
V: TRBV6-2/TRBV6-3
CDR3: CASSYSINLSYEQYF
DNA: TGTGCCAGCAGTTACTCGATCAACTTATCCTACGAGCAGTACTTC

D: -
J: TRBJ2-2
size: -
V: TRBV29-1
CDR3: CSVSYPNTGELFF
DNA: TGCAGCGTTTCCTACCCGAACACCGGGGAGCTGTTTTTT

D: -
J: TRBJ2-1
size: -
V: TRBV20-1
CDR3: CSARDKRTVYNEQFF
DNA: TGCAGTGCTAGAGATAAAAGGACGGTTTACAATGAGCAGTTCTTC

D: -
J: TRBJ2-1
size: -
V: TRBV7-2
CDR3: CASSSRDFAYNEQFF
DNA: TGTGCCAGCAGCTCCCGGGATTTTGCCTACAATGAGCAGTTCTTC

D: -
J: TRBJ2-5
size: -
V: TRBV6-5
CDR3: CASSYSGRMIQETQYF
DNA: TGTGCCAGCAGTTACTCGGGACGGATGATTCAAGAGACCCAGTACTTC

D: -
J: TRBJ1-2
size: -
V: TRBV2
CDR3: CASRHYNTANYGCTF
DNA: TGTGCCAGCAGACATTACAATACCGCTAACTATGGCTGCACCTTC

D: TRBD2
J: TRBJ2-1
size: -
V: TRBV6-1
CDR3: CASSGPSGGVHNEQFF
DNA: TGTGCCAGCAGTGGGCCTAGCGGGGGGGTACACAATGAGCAGTTCTTC

D: -
J: TRBJ2-5
size: few
V: TRBV6-2/TRBV6-3
CDR3: CASRPTSAGVLRQETQYF
DNA: TGTGCCAGCAGACCTACGTCCGCCGGAGTCCTTCGACAAGAGACCCAGTACTTC

D: -
J: TRBJ2-6
size: -
V: TRBV5-1
CDR3: CASSSGPSAGSGANILTF
DNA: TGCGCCAGCAGCTCGGGGCCCTCGGCAGGCTCTGGGGCCAACATCCTGACTTTC

D: TRBD2
J: TRBJ2-7
size: few
V: TRBV6-5
CDR3: CASTNAGGSYEQYF
DNA: TGTGCCAGCACTAATGCGGGGGGGTCCTACGAGCAGTACTTC

D: -
J: TRBJ1-4
size: many
V: TRBV7-2
CDR3: CASSLQTGTFNEKLFF
DNA: TGTGCCAGCAGCTTACAAACAGGGACTTTTAATGAAAAACTGTTTTTT

D: -
J: TRBJ2-4
size: -
V: TRBV7-8
CDR3: CASSFKGGGGAPWEQYF
DNA: TGTGCCAGCAGCTTCAAAGGGGGCGGGGGAGCTCCTTGGGAGCAGTACTTC

D: TRBD1
J: TRBJ2-6
size: -
V: TRBV7-9
CDR3: CASSPGQSSGANVLTF
DNA: TGTGCCAGCAGTCCGGGACAGTCGTCTGGGGCCAACGTCCTGACTTTC

D: TRBD2
J: TRBJ2-7
size: few
V: TRBV27
CDR3: CASSFTSGGYEQYF
DNA: TGTGCCAGCAGTTTCACTAGCGGGGGGTACGAGCAGTACTTC

D: -
J: TRBJ1-1
size: few
V: TRBV6-5
CDR3: CASSYSNFAEAFF
DNA: TGTGCCAGCAGTTACTCGAACTTCGCTGAAGCTTTCTTT

D: TRBD1
J: TRBJ1-2
size: -
V: TRBV27
CDR3: CASSPGGVAYGYTF
DNA: TGTGCCAGCAGTCCAGGGGGCGTGGCCTATGGCTACACCTTC

D: -
J: TRBJ1-4
size: few
V: TRBV3-1
CDR3: CASSSYATNEKLFF
DNA: TGTGCCAGCAGCTCATATGCAACTAATGAAAAACTGTTTTTT

D: -
J: TRBJ2-7
size: -
V: TRBV24-1
CDR3: CATSDPASSYEQYF
DNA: TGTGCCACCAGTGACCCGGCGAGCTCCTACGAGCAGTACTTC

D: TRBD1
J: TRBJ2-1
size: -
V: TRBV20-1
CDR3: CSARGGQGVSNEQFF
DNA: TGCAGTGCTAGGGGAGGACAGGGGGTGAGCAATGAGCAGTTCTTC

D: -
J: TRBJ2-5
size: few
V: TRBV29-1
CDR3: CSATDMQGTQYF
DNA: TGCAGCGCCACGGACATGCAGGGGACCCAGTACTTC

D: TRBD1
J: TRBJ1-3
size: -
V: TRBV7-2
CDR3: CASRITGGPGNTIYF
DNA: TGTGCCAGCCGGATCACAGGGGGCCCTGGAAACACCATATATTTT

D: TRBD1
J: TRBJ1-2
size: -
V: TRBV27
CDR3: CASSLLGTGPRYGYTF
DNA: TGTGCCAGCAGTTTACTCGGGACAGGCCCCCGCTATGGCTACACCTTC

D: -
J: TRBJ2-3
size: -
V: TRBV12-3/TRBV12-4
CDR3: CASIRGQRTDTQYF
DNA: TGTGCCAGCATACGGGGGCAACGCACAGATACGCAGTATTTT

D: -
J: TRBJ2-5
size: -
V: TRBV5-1
CDR3: CASSLPVAEYQETQYF
DNA: TGCGCCAGCAGCCTACCGGTAGCGGAGTACCAAGAGACCCAGTACTTC

D: -
J: TRBJ2-6
size: few
V: TRBV9
CDR3: CASSSRRANVLTF
DNA: TGTGCCAGCAGCTCCCGCCGGGCCAACGTCCTGACTTTC

D: -
J: TRBJ2-5
size: few
V: TRBV20-1
CDR3: CSARVKSREETQYF
DNA: TGCAGTGCTAGAGTAAAATCCAGGGAAGAGACCCAGTACTTC

D: -
J: TRBJ1-2
size: once
V: TRBV14
CDR3: CASSQAPGTVRGYTF
DNA: TGTGCCAGCAGCCAAGCCCCCGGAACAGTCAGAGGCTACACCTTC

D: TRBD1
J: TRBJ1-2
size: few
V: TRBV4-3
CDR3: CASSQPGTGFGYTF
DNA: TGCGCCAGCAGCCAACCCGGGACAGGATTCGGCTACACCTTC

D: -
J: TRBJ1-1
size: -
V: TRBV7-2
CDR3: CASSPRQAANTEAFF
DNA: TGTGCCAGCAGCCCTCGACAGGCGGCGAACACTGAAGCTTTCTTT

D: TRBD2
J: TRBJ2-1
size: -
V: TRBV4-3
CDR3: CASSRVSGGPQNEQFF
DNA: TGCGCCAGCAGCCGGGTTAGCGGGGGGCCCCAAAATGAGCAGTTCTTC

D: TRBD1
J: TRBJ1-2
size: -
V: TRBV5-6
CDR3: CASSYGQDPLHTF
DNA: TGTGCCAGCAGCTACGGACAGGACCCTTTACACACCTTC

D: TRBD1
J: TRBJ2-1
size: -
V: TRBV27
CDR3: CASSSIRQGANYNEQFF
DNA: TGTGCCAGCAGTTCCATTAGACAGGGGGCTAACTACAATGAGCAGTTCTTC

D: TRBD2
J: TRBJ2-1
size: -
V: TRBV20-1
CDR3: CSVTSGSLPYNEQFF
DNA: TGCAGTGTCACTAGCGGGAGCCTCCCCTACAATGAGCAGTTCTTC

D: -
J: TRBJ2-7
size: -
V: TRBV4-2
CDR3: CASSQAGSTEQYF
DNA: TGTGCCAGCAGCCAAGCGGGCTCCACCGAGCAGTACTTC

D: -
J: TRBJ2-4
size: -
V: TRBV10-1
CDR3: CASSESGPRENIQYF
DNA: TGCGCCAGCAGTGAGTCGGGCCCCAGGGAAAACATTCAGTACTTC